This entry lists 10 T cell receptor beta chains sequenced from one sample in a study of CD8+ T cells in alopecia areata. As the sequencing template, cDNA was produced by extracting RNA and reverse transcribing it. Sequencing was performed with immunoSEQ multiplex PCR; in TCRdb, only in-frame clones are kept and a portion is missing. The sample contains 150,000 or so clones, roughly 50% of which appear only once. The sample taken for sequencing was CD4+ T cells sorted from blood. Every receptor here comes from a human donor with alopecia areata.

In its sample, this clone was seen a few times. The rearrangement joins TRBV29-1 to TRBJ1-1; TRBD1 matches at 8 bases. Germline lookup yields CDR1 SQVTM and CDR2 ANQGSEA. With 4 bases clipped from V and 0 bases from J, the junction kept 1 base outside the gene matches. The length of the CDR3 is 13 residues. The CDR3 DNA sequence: TGCAGCGTTGGGACAGGGATGAACACTGAAGCTTTCTTT. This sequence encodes CSVGTGMNTEAFF.

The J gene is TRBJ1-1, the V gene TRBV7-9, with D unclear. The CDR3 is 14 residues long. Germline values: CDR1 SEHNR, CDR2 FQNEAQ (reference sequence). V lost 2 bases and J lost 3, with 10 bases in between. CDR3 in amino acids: CASSLRELDTEAFF. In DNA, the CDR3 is TGTGCCAGCAGCTTACGAGAGTTGGACACTGAAGCTTTCTTT.

CDR3 bases: TGTGCCAGCAGCTACGTCACTGAAGCTTTCTTT. Residues: CASSYVTEAFF. V and J are TRBV28 and TRBJ1-1; no definite D call. CDR3 length: 11 residues. Germline lookup yields CDR1 MDHEN and CDR2 SYDVKM. Trimming shortened V by 6 bases and J by 4 bases, and 6 bases separated the two germline ends.

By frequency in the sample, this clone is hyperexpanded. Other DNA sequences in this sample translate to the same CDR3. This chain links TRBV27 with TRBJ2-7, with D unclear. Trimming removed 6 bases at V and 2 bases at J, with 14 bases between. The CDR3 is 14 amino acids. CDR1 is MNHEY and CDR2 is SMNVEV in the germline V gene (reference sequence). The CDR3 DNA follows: TGTGCCAGCAGCTCCCAAGGCCCAACCTACGAGCAGTACTTC. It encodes CASSSQGPTYEQYF.

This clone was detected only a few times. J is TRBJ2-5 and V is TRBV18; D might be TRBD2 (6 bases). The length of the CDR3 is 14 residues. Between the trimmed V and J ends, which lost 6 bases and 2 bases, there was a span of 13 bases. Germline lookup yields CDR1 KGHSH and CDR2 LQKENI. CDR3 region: CASSPGLSQETQYF. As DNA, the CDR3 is TGTGCCAGCTCGCCGGGACTGTCACAAGAGACCCAGTACTTC.

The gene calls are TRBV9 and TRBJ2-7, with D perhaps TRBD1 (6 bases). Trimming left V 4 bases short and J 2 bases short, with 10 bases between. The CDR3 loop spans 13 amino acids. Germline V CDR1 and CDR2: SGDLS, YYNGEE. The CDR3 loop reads CASSTGQTYEQYF. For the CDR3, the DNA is TGTGCCAGCAGCACCGGACAGACCTACGAGCAGTACTTC.

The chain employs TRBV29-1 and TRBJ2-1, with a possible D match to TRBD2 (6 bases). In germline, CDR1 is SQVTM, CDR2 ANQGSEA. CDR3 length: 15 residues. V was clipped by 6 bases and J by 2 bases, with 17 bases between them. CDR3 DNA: TGCAGCGTGCGGGACGCTTTCGGGCCCTACAATGAGCAGTTCTTC. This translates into CSVRDAFGPYNEQFF.

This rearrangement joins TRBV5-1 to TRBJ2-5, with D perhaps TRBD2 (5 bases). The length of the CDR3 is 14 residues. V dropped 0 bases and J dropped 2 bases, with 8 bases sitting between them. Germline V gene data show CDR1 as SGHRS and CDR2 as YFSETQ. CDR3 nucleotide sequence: TGCGCCAGCAGCTTGGGAGGGAGTCAAGAGACCCAGTACTTC. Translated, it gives CASSLGGSQETQYF.

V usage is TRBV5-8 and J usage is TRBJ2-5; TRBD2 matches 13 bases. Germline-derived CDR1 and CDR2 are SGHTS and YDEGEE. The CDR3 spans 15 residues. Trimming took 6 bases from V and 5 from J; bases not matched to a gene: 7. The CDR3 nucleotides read TGTGCCAGCAACATACTAGCGGGAGGGTCGGAGACCCAGTACTTC. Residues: CASNILAGGSETQYF.

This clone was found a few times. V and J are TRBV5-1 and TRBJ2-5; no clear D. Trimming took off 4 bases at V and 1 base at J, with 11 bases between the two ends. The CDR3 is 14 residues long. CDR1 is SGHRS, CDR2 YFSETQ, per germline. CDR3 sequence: CASSLGSLQETQYF. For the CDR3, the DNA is TGCGCCAGCAGCCTTGGATCCCTCCAAGAGACCCAGTACTTC.